This T cell receptor (beta chain) derives from a study of blood T cell repertoires in COVID-19. As for the study in general: The United States, Italy and Spain provided the acute and convalescent COVID-19 samples. T cells, B-cell-depleted T cells, or PBMCs supplied cDNA or gDNA.

This clone was observed once. In the same sample, other DNA sequences code for this CDR3. The CDR3 runs to 14 residues. Germline assignment: CDR1 KGHSH and CDR2 LQKENI. Trimming removed 2 bases from V and 1 base from J; junction bases left unmatched: 0. As processed by the authors: Estimation of nucleated cell counts relied on the amplification of reference gene primers. TCRdb's copy holds only in-frame clones and misses some; the assay was immunoSEQ multiplex PCR. V, J and clone size reflect that table, while D and trimming were determined from the DNA. In the table there are nearly 60,000 clones, 90% of which are singletons.

This rearrangement joins TRBV18 to TRBJ1-1; the match to TRBD1 covers 8 bases. The TCR comes from a man aged 55 to 70 with active COVID-19. The sample comprised peripheral blood. The CDR3 protein is CASSPTGGNTEAFF. The CDR3 nucleotides are TGTGCCAGCTCACCAACAGGGGGGAACACTGAAGCTTTCTTT.